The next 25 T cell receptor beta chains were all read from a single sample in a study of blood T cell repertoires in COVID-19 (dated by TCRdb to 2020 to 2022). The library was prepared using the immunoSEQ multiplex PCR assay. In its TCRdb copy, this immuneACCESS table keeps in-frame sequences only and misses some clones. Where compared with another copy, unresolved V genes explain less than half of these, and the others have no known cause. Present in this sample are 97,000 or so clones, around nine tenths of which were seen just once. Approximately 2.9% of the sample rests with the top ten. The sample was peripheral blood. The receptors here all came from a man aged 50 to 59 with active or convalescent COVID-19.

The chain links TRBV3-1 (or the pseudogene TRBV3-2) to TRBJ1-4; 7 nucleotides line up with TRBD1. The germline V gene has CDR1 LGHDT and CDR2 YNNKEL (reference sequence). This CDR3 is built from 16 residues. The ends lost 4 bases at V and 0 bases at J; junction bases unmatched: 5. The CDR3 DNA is TGTGCCAGCAGCCCCTGGACAGGAGCAACTAATGAAAAACTGTTTTTT. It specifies CASSPWTGATNEKLFF.

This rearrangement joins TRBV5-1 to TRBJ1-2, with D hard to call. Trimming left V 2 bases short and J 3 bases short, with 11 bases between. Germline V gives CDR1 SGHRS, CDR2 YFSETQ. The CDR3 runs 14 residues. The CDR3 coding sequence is TGCGCCAGCAGCTTTAATGGTGAGGACTATGGCTACACCTTC. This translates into CASSFNGEDYGYTF.

The CDR3 here is CASSSFSNQPQHF. CDR3 bases: TGTGCCAGTAGTTCCTTTAGCAATCAGCCCCAGCATTTT. This chain links TRBV19 with TRBJ1-5, with D hard to call. CDR3 length: 13 amino acids. Germline assignment: CDR1 LNHDA and CDR2 SQIVND (reference sequence). The V gene lost 5 bases and the J gene lost 0 bases, with 5 bases spanning the gap.

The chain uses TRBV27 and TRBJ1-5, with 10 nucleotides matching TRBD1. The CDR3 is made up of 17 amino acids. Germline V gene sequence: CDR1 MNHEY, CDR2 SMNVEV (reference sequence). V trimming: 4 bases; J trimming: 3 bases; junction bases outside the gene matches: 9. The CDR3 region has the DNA TGTGCCAGCAGTTCAGCCGGGACAGGGGTCTTCAATCAGCCCCAGCATTTT. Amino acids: CASSSAGTGVFNQPQHF.

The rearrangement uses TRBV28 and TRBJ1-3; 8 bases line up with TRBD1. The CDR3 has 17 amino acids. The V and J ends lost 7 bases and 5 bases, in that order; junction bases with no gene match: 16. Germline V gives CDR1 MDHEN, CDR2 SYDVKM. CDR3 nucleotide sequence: TGTGCCAGCACCCAAAGAACCGGACAGGGTGTCCGAAACACCATATATTTT. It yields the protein CASTQRTGQGVRNTIYF.

CDR3 loop: CASSQALVNEQFF. DNA for the CDR3: TGCGCCAGCAGCCAAGCCCTCGTGAATGAGCAGTTCTTC. V is TRBV4-3 and J is TRBJ2-1; D not certain. The CDR3 consists of 13 residues. Trimming cost V 1 base and J 7 bases, with 8 bases left between them. CDR1 is LGHNA and CDR2 is YSLEER in the germline V gene.

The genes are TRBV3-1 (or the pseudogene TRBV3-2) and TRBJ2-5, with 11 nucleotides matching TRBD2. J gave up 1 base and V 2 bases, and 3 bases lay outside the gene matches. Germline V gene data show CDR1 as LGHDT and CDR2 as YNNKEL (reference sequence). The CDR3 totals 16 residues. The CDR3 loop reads CASSQTSGGSQETQYF. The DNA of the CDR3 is TGTGCCAGCAGCCAAACTAGCGGGGGTTCCCAAGAGACCCAGTACTTC.

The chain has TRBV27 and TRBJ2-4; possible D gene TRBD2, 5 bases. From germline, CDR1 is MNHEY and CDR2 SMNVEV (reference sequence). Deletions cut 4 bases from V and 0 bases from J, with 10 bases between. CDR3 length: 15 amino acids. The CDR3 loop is CASSSDFLAKNIQYF. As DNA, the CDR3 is TGTGCCAGCAGTTCGGACTTCTTAGCCAAAAACATTCAGTACTTC.

DNA of the CDR3: TGTGCCAGCAGCTTAGATCCTAGCACAGATACGCAGTATTTT. Translation: CASSLDPSTDTQYF. The chain links TRBV11-2 to TRBJ2-3, with D uncertain. The CDR3 is made up of 14 amino acids. Trimming took off 0 bases at V and 0 bases at J, with 4 bases between the two ends. Looked up from germline, CDR1 is SGHAT and CDR2 is FQNNGV.

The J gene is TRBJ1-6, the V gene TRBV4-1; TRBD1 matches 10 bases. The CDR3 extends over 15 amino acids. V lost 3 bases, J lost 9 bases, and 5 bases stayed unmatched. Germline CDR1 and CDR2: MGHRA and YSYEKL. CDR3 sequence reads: CASSHVGTGVSPLHF. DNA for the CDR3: TGCGCCAGCAGCCATGTTGGGACAGGGGTTTCACCCCTCCACTTT.

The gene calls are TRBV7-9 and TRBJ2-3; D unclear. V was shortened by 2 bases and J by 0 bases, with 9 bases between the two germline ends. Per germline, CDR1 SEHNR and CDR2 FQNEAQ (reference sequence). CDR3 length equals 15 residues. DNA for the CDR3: TGTGCCAGCAGCTTACGTGACATCAGCACAGATACGCAGTATTTT. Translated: CASSLRDISTDTQYF.

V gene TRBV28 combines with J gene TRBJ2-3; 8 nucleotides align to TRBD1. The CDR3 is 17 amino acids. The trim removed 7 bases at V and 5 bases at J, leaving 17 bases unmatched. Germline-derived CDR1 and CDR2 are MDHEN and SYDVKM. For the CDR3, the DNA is TGTGCCAGCATCCCCGGAGGACAGGGCCGGCTGATAGATACGCAGTATTTT. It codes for CASIPGGQGRLIDTQYF.

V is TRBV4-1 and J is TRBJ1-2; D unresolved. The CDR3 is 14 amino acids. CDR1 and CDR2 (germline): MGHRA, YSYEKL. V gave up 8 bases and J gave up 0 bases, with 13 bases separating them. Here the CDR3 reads CASGRENSNYGYTF. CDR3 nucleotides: TGCGCCAGCGGACGGGAGAACTCTAACTATGGCTACACCTTC.

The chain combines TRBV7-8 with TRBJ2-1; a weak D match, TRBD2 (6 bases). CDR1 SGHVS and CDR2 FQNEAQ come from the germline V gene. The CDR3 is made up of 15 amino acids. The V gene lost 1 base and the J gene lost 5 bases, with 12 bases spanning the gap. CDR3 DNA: TGTGCCAGCAGCTTAGGGGTCGGGACTGACAATGAGCAGTTCTTC. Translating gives CASSLGVGTDNEQFF.

CDR3 nucleotides: TGCGCCAGCAGCTTTACTGGGGGGGAGCAAGAGACCCAGTACTTC. Translation gives CASSFTGGEQETQYF. The chain uses TRBV5-1 and TRBJ2-5; 7 bases are shared with TRBD2. Germline CDR1 and CDR2: SGHRS and YFSETQ. After removal of 2 bases from V and 2 bases from J, the junction contained 6 bases not matched to a gene. The CDR3 sequence is 15 residues long. Based on the CDR3 plus reference TRBV5-1 and TRBJ2-5, the full variable domain is KAGVTQTPRYLIKTRGQQVTLSCSPISGHRSVSWYQQTPGQGLQFLFEYFSETQRNKGNFPGRFSGRQFSNSRSEMNVSTLELGDSALYLCASSFTGGEQETQYFGPGTRLLVL.

CDR3 sequence (DNA): TGTGCCTGTAAAACAGGGGGACTGGGGCAGTACTTC. Its protein is CACKTGGLGQYF. The chain is built from TRBV30 and TRBJ2-7; 8 nucleotides match TRBD1. The CDR3 contains 12 residues. Trimming removed 6 bases from V and 9 bases from J; junction bases left unmatched: 10. Per the germline V gene, CDR1 is GTSNPN and CDR2 is SVGIG (reference sequence). Filled out from reference TRBV30 and TRBJ2-7, the complete variable domain reads SQTIHQWPATLVQPVGSPLSLECTVEGTSNPNLYWYRQAAGRGLQLLFYSVGIGQISSEVPQNLSASRPQDRQFILSSKKLLLSDSGFYLCACKTGGLGQYFGPGTRLTVT.

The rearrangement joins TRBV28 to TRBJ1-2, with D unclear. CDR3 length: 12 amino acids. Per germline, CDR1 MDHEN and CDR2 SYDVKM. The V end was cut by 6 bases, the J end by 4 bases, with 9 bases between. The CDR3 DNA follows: TGTGCCAGCAGCACCATTAGCTATGGCTACACCTTC. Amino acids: CASSTISYGYTF.

Here the CDR3 reads CASSLSGAFSTDTQYF. The CDR3 DNA follows: TGCGCCAGCAGCTTAAGCGGGGCATTTTCCACAGATACGCAGTATTTT. The chain links TRBV5-1 to TRBJ2-3; 7 bases map to TRBD2. The V gene end was trimmed by 2 bases and the J gene end by 2 bases; junction bases not matched to a gene: 8. CDR1 and CDR2 from the germline V gene are SGHRS and YFSETQ. The CDR3 spans 16 residues.

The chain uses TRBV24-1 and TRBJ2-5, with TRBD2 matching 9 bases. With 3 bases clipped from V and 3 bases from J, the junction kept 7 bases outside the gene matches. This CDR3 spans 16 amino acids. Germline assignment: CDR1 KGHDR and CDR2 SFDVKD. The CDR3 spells CATSDALAGSKETQYF. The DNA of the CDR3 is TGTGCCACCAGTGATGCGCTAGCGGGGTCTAAAGAGACCCAGTACTTC.

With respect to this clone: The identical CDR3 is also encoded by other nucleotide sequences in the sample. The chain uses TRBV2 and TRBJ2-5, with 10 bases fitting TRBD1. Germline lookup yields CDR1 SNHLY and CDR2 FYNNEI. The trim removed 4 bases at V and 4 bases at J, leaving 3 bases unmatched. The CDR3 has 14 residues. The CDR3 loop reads CASSAGTGVETQYF. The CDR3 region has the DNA TGTGCCAGCAGTGCCGGGACAGGGGTAGAGACCCAGTACTTC.

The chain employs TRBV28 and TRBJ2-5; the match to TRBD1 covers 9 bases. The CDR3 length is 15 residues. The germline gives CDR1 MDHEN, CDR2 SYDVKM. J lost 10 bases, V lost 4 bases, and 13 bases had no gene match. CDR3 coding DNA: TGTGCCAGCAGTTCGACAGGGGGACCCTATAGGGACCAGTACTTC. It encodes CASSSTGGPYRDQYF.

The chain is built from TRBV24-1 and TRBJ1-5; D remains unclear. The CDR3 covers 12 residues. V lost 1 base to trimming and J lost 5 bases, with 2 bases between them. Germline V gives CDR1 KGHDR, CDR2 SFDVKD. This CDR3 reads CATSDFDQPQHF. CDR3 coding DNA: TGTGCCACCAGTGATTTCGATCAGCCCCAGCATTTT.

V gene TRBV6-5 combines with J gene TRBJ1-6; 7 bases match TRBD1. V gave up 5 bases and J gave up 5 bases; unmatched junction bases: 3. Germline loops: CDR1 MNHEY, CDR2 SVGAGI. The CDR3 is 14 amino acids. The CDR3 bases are TGTGCCAGCAGTCAGCAGGGGGATAATTCACCCCTCCACTTT. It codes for CASSQQGDNSPLHF.

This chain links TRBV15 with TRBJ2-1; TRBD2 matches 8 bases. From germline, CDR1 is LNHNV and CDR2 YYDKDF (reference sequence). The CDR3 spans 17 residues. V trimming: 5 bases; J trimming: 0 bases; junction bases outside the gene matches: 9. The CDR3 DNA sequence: TGTGCCACCAGCCCACTCGCCGGGGGGGGCTCCTACAATGAGCAGTTCTTC. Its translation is CATSPLAGGGSYNEQFF.

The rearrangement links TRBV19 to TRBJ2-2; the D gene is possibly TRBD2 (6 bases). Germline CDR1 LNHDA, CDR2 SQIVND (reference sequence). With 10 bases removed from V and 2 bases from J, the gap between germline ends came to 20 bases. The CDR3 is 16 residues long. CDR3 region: CATSIPLGGNTGELFF. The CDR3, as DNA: TGTGCCACCAGTATCCCCTTGGGGGGAAACACCGGGGAGCTGTTTTTT.